The table lists the clone carrying this TCR beta chain with a count of one. This entry comes from a study of shared clonotypes between healthy human individuals. Study information: Each donor had three CD4 naive, three CD4 memory, two CD8 naive and one CD8 memory plate.

CDR1 MNHEY and CDR2 SMNVEV come from the germline V gene (reference sequence). The CDR3 is made up of 16 amino acids. The J segment lost 7 bases and the V segment lost 8 bases, leaving 11 bases of the junction unmatched. CD45RO negativity and positive selection for CCR7 defined naive CD8 cells, a population that excluded terminally differentiated effector memory CD45RA+ cells. Splitting of each subset's genomic DNA was done evenly across several immunoSEQ plates. Sequencing used immunoSEQ multiplex PCR; TCRdb keeps in-frame clones, though not all of them. The sample consists of millions of clones, about 92% of them appearing once.

The sample consisted of naive CD8+ T cells from PBMCs. This TCR derives from a young man in good health. Some clones in this sample may be carry-over from other donors' samples. V and J are TRBV27 and TRBJ1-4, with 12 bases lining up with TRBD1. The CDR3 here is CASAPGQGALGEKLFF. Here the CDR3 DNA reads TGTGCCAGCGCCCCGGGACAGGGGGCTTTGGGTGAAAAACTGTTTTTT.